This T cell receptor beta chain was captured in a study of cytomegalovirus exposure and HLA in healthy donors. Whole-study findings and limits: For most TCR sequences rarity was the rule, although some public TCRs occurred in many donors. A later analysis reported that several of the most significant clusters appeared to be linked to common viral pathogens, among them Epstein-Barr virus.

As to this clone: The antigen remains unidentified.

Amplification used 60 Vbeta primers and 13 Jbeta primers. Generated by immunoSEQ multiplex PCR, the TCRdb table keeps only in-frame clones and is missing some. The table records around 160,000 clones, 75% to 80% of them present only once. This receptor was obtained from a man between 40 and 49 years old in good health and CMV-seropositive. What was sequenced was PBMCs.

CDR3: CASRWTGGVYEQYF. For the CDR3, the DNA is TGTGCCAGCAGGTGGACAGGGGGGGTCTACGAGCAGTACTTC. The V and J genes are TRBV6-6 and TRBJ2-7; 10 nucleotides align to TRBD1. Per the germline V gene, CDR1 is MNHNY and CDR2 is SVGAGI (reference sequence). The CDR3 covers 14 residues. V trimming: 6 bases; J trimming: 3 bases; junction bases outside the gene matches: 5.